This TCR beta chain appears in the sequencing data of a study of blood T cell repertoires in COVID-19. Study-wide background: Acute-phase and convalescent COVID-19 samples originated in the United States, Italy and Spain.

Allocation to cohorts depended on clinical history reported by the participants. During the 2 weeks before they entered the study, exposed participants had met someone with a PCR-confirmed or clinician-diagnosed COVID-19 case. The CDR3 sequence is 15 residues long. Germline CDR1 reads SNHLY; CDR2 reads FYNNEI. Trimming removed 8 bases from V and 0 bases from J, with 13 bases in between. Only one count was recorded for this clone. Some clones are missing from TCRdb's copy, which holds only in-frame ones; the method was immunoSEQ multiplex PCR. The data show approximately 400,000 clones, about 89% seen once.

The sample taken for sequencing was PBMCs or T cells enriched from blood (not recorded which). This receptor was obtained from a woman in her forties who had been exposed to COVID-19. The V gene is TRBV2, the J gene TRBJ2-2; possible D gene TRBD1, 6 bases. In DNA form, the CDR3 reads TGTGCCAGCGGGGCCGGGACATCGAACACCGGGGAGCTGTTTTTT. It specifies CASGAGTSNTGELFF.